A single T cell receptor beta chain is shown here with its context. This sample is drawn from a study of cytomegalovirus exposure and HLA in healthy donors. With 60 Vbeta and 13 Jbeta primers, the PCR was carried out. Clones were read by immunoSEQ multiplex PCR, and TCRdb kept only the in-frame ones, dropping some. The data contain about 150,000 clones, more than 9.5% of them singletons. The receptor was isolated from a man in his forties or fifties in good health and CMV-seronegative. Input material: PBMCs.

The CDR3 region has the DNA TGCAGCGTTGGGACTAGCGGGAGTGTAGAGCAGTACTTC. It specifies CSVGTSGSVEQYF. The V gene is TRBV29-1, the J gene TRBJ2-7, with TRBD2 matching over 13 bases. After removal of 4 bases from V and 7 bases from J, the junction contained 4 bases not matched to a gene. This CDR3 is 13 amino acids long. Germline V lookup: CDR1 SQVTM, CDR2 ANQGSEA.